The 16 T cell receptor beta chains below all came from one sample that was sequenced in a study of blood T cells in healthy people across ages. Combining a sample-barcoded 5' primer with a J-beta primer mix, a second PCR ran for about 6 to 11 cycles. TCRdb reanalysed the 5' RACE reads using MiXCR and keeps one entry per CDR3 protein. Of around 500,000 distinct CDR3 sequences in the sample, under 55% were seen once. Input material: blood. Receptor source: a man older than 75 in good health.

In regard to this clonotype: The junction shows a germline mismatch at one end, possibly a read error. The chain links TRBV10-2 to TRBJ1-4; D is undetermined. The CDR3 consists of 13 residues. Germline V CDR1 and CDR2: WSHSY, SAAADI. As DNA, the CDR3 is TGCGCCAGCCGTGAGACAACTAATGAAAAACTGTTTTTT. Residues: CASRETTNEKLFF.

This clonotype occurred a few times. The chain employs TRBV5-1 and TRBJ2-7, with D possibly being TRBD1 (6 bases). The CDR3 sequence is 15 residues long. CDR1 is SGHRS and CDR2 is YFSETQ in the germline V gene. Trimming shortened V by 2 bases and J by 3 bases, and 15 bases separated the two germline ends. CDR3 region: CASSLNTGSSYEQYF. In DNA, the CDR3 is TGCGCCAGCAGCTTAAATACAGGGAGTAGCTACGAGCAGTACTTC.

Many counts were recorded for this clonotype. The chain recombines TRBV28 with TRBJ2-7; 9 nucleotides match TRBD1. The CDR3 covers 17 residues. The trim removed 3 bases at V and 3 bases at J, leaving 12 bases unmatched. Germline V gene data show CDR1 as MDHEN and CDR2 as SYDVKM. The chain's CDR3 is CASSFDKMTGGVYEQYF. As DNA, the CDR3 is TGTGCCAGCAGTTTCGATAAAATGACAGGGGGGGTCTACGAGCAGTACTTC. Looking up the rest from reference TRBV28 and TRBJ2-7 gives the full variable domain: DVKVTQSSRYLVKRTGEKVFLECVQDMDHENMFWYRQDPGLGLRLIYFSYDVKMKEKGDIPEGYSVSREKKERFSLILESASTNQTSMYLCASSFDKMTGGVYEQYFGPGTRLTVT.

This chain joins TRBV20-1 and TRBJ1-5, with TRBD1 as a possible D gene (6 bases). This CDR3 is 15 amino acids long. Trimming left V 3 bases short and J 0 bases short, with 12 bases between. Per the germline V gene, CDR1 is DFQATT and CDR2 is SNEGSKA (reference sequence). The CDR3 DNA reads TGCAGTGCTAGGGACAGTCGTTATAGCAATCAGCCCCAGCATTTT. Encoded protein: CSARDSRYSNQPQHF.

The chain uses TRBV20-1 and TRBJ2-7; 9 bases agree with TRBD1. The ends lost 2 bases at V and 3 bases at J; junction bases unmatched: 14. Germline loops: CDR1 DFQATT, CDR2 SNEGSKA (reference sequence). The CDR3 contains 17 residues. For the CDR3, the DNA is TGCAGTGCTAGACCCTGGGACAGGGAGGGATTGGTCTACGAGCAGTACTTC. Residues: CSARPWDREGLVYEQYF.

The chain recombines TRBV20-1 with TRBJ1-3, with D perhaps matching TRBD1 (5 bases). Germline assignment: CDR1 DFQATT and CDR2 SNEGSKA (reference sequence). Trimming left V 0 bases short and J 3 bases short, with 9 bases between. CDR3 length equals 14 residues. The CDR3 sequence: CSARDQGDGNTIYF. In DNA form, the CDR3 reads TGCAGTGCTAGAGATCAAGGGGATGGAAACACCATATATTTT.

This clonotype was detected only a few times. The chain has TRBV20-1 and TRBJ1-1, with unresolved D. V was cut by 5 bases and J by 2 bases, with 6 bases left in between. The CDR3 has 11 amino acids. Germline V lookup: CDR1 DFQATT, CDR2 SNEGSKA (reference sequence). For the CDR3, the DNA is TGCAGTGCTGTGCGCAACACTGAAGCTTTCTTT. This translates into CSAVRNTEAFF.

In this sample, this clonotype turned up a few times. The chain carries TRBV11-2 and TRBJ1-1; no reliable D call. The CDR3 is 14 amino acids. Germline lookup yields CDR1 SGHAT and CDR2 FQNNGV. Trimming cost V 2 bases and J 2 bases, with 9 bases left between them. The CDR3 protein is CASSLMLINTEAFF. CDR3 nucleotides: TGTGCCAGCAGCTTAATGTTGATAAACACTGAAGCTTTCTTT.

V and J are TRBV4-3 and TRBJ2-3; 9 bases match TRBD2. CDR1 LGHNA and CDR2 YSLEER come from the germline V gene. V lost 3 bases and J lost 0; bases outside the gene matches: 7. The CDR3 has 17 amino acids. CDR3: CASSQGPTSGSTDTQYF. The CDR3 DNA reads TGCGCCAGCAGCCAGGGTCCGACTAGCGGAAGCACAGATACGCAGTATTTT.

This clonotype was observed a handful of times. CDR3 residues: CASSERGIPADTQYF. CDR3 sequence (DNA): TGCGCCAGCAGCGAACGGGGTATCCCCGCAGATACGCAGTATTTT. V is TRBV4-1 and J is TRBJ2-3; D possibly corresponds to TRBD2 (5 bases). Trimming cost V 5 bases and J 4 bases, with 16 bases left between them. The length of the CDR3 is 15 residues. Germline V CDR1 and CDR2: MGHRA, YSYEKL.

This chain uses TRBV20-1 with TRBJ2-3, with 15 bases aligning to TRBD2. CDR1 DFQATT and CDR2 SNEGSKA come from the germline V gene (reference sequence). The CDR3 extends over 15 amino acids. With V trimmed by 6 bases and J by 4 bases, 5 bases remained unmatched. The CDR3 DNA reads TGCAGTGCCGGGACTAGCGGGGGGCATTCAGATACGCAGTATTTT. Translating it yields CSAGTSGGHSDTQYF.

This clonotype was recorded a few times. The chain has TRBV29-1 and TRBJ1-2, with D perhaps matching TRBD1 (5 bases). The CDR3 is 13 residues long. The V and J ends lost 5 bases and 2 bases respectively, with 12 bases between them. Germline V gene lookup returns CDR1 SQVTM and CDR2 ANQGSEA. The CDR3 sequence is CSVPIPGNYGYTF. CDR3 nucleotides: TGCAGCGTTCCCATCCCAGGGAACTATGGCTACACCTTC.

This clonotype showed up just a few times. The J gene is TRBJ2-1, the V gene TRBV27; 7 bases are shared with TRBD2. V was clipped by 3 bases and J by 0 bases; unmatched bases: 2. Looked up from germline, CDR1 is MNHEY and CDR2 is SMNVEV (reference sequence). The CDR3 consists of 15 residues. CDR3 coding DNA: TGTGCCAGCAGTTTGAGGGAGGGCTCCTACAATGAGCAGTTCTTC. Protein sequence: CASSLREGSYNEQFF.

V is TRBV7-2 and J is TRBJ2-5; D not certain. The CDR3 is made up of 14 amino acids. The germline V gene has CDR1 SGHTA and CDR2 FQGNSA. V lost 3 bases to trimming and J lost 0 bases, with 8 bases between them. The CDR3 protein is CASSFSTYQETQYF. For the CDR3, the DNA is TGTGCCAGCAGCTTTTCTACATACCAAGAGACCCAGTACTTC.

The gene calls are TRBV4-3 and TRBJ1-1; weak D call: TRBD1 (5 bases). This CDR3 contains 15 residues. Trimming shortened V by 0 bases and J by 6 bases, and 14 bases separated the two germline ends. CDR1 and CDR2 from the germline V gene are LGHNA and YSLEER. In DNA, the CDR3 is TGCGCCAGCAGCCAAGATCCGCAGGGCGTCTCTGAAGCTTTCTTT. The encoded protein is CASSQDPQGVSEAFF.

The chain recombines TRBV9 with TRBJ1-6, with D possibly matching TRBD1 (6 bases). V gave up 2 bases and J gave up 6 bases, with 15 bases separating them. This CDR3 has 16 residues. Per germline, CDR1 SGDLS and CDR2 YYNGEE. The chain's CDR3 is CASSVAAGQANSPLHF. As DNA, the CDR3 is TGTGCCAGCAGCGTTGCAGCGGGACAAGCTAATTCACCCCTCCACTTT. The variable domain in full, completed from reference TRBV9 and TRBJ1-6, reads DSGVTQTPKHLITATGQRVTLRCSPRSGDLSVYWYQQSLDQGLQFLIQYYNGEERAKGNILERFSAQQFPDLHSELNLSSLELGDSALYFCASSVAAGQANSPLHFGNGTRLTVT.